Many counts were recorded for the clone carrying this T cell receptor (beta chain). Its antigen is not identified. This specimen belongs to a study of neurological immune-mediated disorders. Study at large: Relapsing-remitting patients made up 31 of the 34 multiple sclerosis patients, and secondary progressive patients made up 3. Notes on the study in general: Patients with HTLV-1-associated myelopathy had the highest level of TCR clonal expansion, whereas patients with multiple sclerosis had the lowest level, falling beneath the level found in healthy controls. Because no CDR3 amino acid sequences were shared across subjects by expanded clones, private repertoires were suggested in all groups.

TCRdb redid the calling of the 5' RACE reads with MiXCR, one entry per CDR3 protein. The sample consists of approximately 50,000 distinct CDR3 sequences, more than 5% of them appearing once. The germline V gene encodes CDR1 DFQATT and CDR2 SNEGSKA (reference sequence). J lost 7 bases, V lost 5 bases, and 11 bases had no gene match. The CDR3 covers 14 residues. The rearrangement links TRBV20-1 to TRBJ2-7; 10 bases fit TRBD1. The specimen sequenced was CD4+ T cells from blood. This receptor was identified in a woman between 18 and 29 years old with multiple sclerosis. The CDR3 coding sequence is TGCAGTGCTTTGCACCGACAGGGGGCGAGAGAGCAGTACTTC. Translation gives CSALHRQGAREQYF.